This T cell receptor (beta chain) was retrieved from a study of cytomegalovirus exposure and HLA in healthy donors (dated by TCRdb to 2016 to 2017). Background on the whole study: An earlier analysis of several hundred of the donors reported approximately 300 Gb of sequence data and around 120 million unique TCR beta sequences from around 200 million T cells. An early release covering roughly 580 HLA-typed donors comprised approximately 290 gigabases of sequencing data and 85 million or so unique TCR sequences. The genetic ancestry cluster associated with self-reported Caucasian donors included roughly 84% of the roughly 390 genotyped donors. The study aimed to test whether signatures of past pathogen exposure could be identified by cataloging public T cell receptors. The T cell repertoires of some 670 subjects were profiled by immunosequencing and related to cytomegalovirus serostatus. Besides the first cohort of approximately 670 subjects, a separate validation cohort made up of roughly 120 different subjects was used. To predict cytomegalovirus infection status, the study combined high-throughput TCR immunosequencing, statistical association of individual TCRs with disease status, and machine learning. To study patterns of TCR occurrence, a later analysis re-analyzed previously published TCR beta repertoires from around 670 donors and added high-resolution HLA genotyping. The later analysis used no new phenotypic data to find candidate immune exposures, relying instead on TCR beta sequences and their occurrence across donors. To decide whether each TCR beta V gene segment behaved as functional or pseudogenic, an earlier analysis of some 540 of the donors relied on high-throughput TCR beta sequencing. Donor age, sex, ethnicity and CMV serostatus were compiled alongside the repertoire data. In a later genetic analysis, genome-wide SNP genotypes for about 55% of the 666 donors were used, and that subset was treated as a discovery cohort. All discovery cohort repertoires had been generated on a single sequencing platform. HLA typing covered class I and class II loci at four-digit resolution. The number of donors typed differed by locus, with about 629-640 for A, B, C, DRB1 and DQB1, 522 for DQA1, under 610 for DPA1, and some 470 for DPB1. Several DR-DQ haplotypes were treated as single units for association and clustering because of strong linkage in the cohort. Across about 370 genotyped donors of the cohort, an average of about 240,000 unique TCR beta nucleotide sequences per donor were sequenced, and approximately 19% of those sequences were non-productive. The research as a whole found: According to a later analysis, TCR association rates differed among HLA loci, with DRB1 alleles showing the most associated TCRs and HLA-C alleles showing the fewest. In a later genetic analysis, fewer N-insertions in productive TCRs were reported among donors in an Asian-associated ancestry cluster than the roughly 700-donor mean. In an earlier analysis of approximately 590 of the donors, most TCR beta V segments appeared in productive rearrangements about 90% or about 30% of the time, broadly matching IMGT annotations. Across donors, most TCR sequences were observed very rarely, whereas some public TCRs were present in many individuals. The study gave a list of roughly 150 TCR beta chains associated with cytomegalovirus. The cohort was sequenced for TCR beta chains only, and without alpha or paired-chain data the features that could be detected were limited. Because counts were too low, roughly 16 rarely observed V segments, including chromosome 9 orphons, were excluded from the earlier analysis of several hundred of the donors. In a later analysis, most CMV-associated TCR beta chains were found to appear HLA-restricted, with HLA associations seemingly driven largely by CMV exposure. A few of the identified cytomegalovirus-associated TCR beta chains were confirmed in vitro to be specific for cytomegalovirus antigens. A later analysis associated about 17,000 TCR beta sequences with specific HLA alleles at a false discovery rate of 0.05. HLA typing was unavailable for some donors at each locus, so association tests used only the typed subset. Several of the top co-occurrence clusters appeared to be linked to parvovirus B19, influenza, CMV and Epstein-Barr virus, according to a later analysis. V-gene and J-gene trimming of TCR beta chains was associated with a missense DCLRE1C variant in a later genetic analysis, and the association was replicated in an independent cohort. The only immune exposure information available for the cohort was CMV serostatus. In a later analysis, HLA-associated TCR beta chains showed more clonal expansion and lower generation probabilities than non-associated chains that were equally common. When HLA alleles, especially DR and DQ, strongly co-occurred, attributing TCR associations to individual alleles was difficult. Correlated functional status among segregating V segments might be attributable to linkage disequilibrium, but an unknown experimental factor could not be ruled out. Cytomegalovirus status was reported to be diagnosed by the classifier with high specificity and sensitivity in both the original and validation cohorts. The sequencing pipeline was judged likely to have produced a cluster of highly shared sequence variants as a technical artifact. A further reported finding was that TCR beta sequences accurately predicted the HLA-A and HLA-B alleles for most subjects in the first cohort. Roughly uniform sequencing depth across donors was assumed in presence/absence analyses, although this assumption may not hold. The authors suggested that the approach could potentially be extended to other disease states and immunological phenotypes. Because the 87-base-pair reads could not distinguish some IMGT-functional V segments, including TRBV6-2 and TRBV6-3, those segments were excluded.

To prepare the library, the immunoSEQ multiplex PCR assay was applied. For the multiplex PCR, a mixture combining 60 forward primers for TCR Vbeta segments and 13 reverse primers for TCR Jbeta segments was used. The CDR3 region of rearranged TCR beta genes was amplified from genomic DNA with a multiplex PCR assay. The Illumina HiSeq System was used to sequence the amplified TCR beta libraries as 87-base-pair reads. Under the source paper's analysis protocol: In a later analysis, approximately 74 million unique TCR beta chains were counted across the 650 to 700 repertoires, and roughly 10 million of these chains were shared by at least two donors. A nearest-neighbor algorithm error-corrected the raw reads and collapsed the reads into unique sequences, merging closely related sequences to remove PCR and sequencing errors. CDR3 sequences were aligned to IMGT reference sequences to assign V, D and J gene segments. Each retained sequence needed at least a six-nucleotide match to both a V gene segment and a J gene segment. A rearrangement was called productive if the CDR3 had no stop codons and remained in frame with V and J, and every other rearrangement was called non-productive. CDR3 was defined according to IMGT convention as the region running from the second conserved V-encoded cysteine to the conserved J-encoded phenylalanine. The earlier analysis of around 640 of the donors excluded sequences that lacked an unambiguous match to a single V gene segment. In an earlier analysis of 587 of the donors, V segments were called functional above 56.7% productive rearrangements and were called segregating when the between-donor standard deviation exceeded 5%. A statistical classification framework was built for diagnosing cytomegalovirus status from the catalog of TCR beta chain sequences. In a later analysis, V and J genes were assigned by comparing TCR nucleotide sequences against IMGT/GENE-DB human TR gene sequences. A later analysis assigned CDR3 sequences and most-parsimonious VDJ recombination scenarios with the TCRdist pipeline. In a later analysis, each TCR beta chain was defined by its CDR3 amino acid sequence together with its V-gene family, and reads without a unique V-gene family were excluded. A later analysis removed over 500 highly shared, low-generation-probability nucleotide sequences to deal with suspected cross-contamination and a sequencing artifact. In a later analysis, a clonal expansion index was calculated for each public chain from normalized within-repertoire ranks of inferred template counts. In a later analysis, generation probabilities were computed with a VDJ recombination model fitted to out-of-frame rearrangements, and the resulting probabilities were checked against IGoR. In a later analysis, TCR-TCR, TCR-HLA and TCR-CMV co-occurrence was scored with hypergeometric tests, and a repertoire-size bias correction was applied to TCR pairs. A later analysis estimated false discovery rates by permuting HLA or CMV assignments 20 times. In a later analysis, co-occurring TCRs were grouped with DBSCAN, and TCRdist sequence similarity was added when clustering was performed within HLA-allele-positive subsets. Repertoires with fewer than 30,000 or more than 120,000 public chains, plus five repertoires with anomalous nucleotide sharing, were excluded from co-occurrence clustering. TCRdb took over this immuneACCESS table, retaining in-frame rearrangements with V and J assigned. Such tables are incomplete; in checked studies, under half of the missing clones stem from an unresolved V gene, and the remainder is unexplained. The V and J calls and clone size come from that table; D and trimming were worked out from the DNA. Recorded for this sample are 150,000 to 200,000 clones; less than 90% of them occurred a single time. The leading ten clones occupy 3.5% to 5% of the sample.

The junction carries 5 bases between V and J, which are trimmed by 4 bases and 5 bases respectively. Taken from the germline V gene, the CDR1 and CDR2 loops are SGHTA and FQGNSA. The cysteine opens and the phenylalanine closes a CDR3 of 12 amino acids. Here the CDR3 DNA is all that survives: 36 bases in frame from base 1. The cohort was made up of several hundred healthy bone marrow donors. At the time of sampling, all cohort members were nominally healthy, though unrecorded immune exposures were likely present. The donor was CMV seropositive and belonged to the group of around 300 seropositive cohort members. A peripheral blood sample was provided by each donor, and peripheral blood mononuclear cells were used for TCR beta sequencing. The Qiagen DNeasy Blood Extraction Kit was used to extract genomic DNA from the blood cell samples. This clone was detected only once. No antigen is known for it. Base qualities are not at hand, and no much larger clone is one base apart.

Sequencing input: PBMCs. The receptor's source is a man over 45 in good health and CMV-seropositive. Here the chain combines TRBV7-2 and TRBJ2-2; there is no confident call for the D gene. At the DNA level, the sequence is TGTGCCAGCAGCTACATAACCGGGGAGCTGTTTTTT. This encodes CASSYITGELFF.